The rows below give T cell receptor beta chains drawn from one sample of a study of blood T cell repertoires in COVID-19. The data were produced by immunoSEQ multiplex PCR, yet TCRdb's version contains in-frame clones alone and is incomplete. Found here are approximately 100,000 clones, 82% of them singletons; the top ten hold about a tenth. Source material: peripheral blood. The receptors derive from a man in his sixties or seventies with active or convalescent COVID-19. The CDR3 runs from the conserved cysteine through the conserved F or W.

length,V,CDR3
15,TRBV10-1,CASSAAVGLGNTIYF
13,TRBV28,CASSFRVPNEQFF
15,TRBV19,CASSISRGSYNEQFF
13,TRBV21-1,CASSASTGNEQYF
15,TRBV11-2,CASSLGSGYLYEQYF
17,TRBV5-1,CASSLGRGSTLYNEQFF
16,TRBV7-8,CASSRAGGGVSDEQFF
15,TRBV5-1,CASSLPPANTGELFF
13,TRBV5-1,CASSTGNDYEQYF
14,TRBV10-3,CAISGGRETYEQYF
15,TRBV20-1,CSASQPPSGVDEQFF
14,TRBV7-2,CASSLGGGRSEQYF
14,TRBV5-4,CASSIGQGAYEQYF
12,TRBV10-3,CAISPQGDGYTF
14,TRBV6-5,CASRRQYSNQPQHF
13,TRBV4-3,CASSRGPGETQYF
15,TRBV7-2,CASSLGTSGYNEQFF
12,TRBV12-3/TRBV12-4,CASGLDKNIQYF
19,TRBV18,CASSPMRTGGTLNTGELFF
14,TRBV25-1,CASSERGQGYEQYF
14,TRBV7-6,CASSLGTGASVQYF
16,TRBV7-8,CASSPRGSSGANVLTF
20,TRBV4-1,CASSLIPGTGGKKRSSPLHF
12,TRBV12-3/TRBV12-4,CASTQGLYGYTF
14,TRBV7-7,CASSPQGRDNEQFF
16,TRBV6-2/TRBV6-3,CASSQRGGSSYNEQFF
15,TRBV5-1,CASSLAGPNTGELFF
14,TRBV4-3,CASSQWTGNTEAFF
13,TRBV6-2/TRBV6-3,CASSYGRQDTQYF
13,TRBV5-1,CASSSIVQETQYF
14,TRBV9,CASSPRTGFDEQFF
16,TRBV15,CATSRDRAGTGETQYF
15,TRBV5-3,CARSLVVRAYSPLHF
13,TRBV2,CASSDDRAYGYTF
15,TRBV19,CASSSGTGGPNEQFF
13,TRBV10-3,CAISTSGNTEAFF
14,TRBV6-5,CASRKIRGAYEQYF
15,TRBV7-8,CASSLDGGSSYEQYF
15,TRBV6-5,CASSYDSSSNSPLHF
15,TRBV19,CASSRAGNSNQPQHF
11,TRBV12-3/TRBV12-4,CASSNQGGGYF
14,TRBV15,CATSRDRFGHIQYF
19,TRBV1,CTSSQDPGARGGPTDTQYF
17,TRBV29-1,CSVRHSGGTINTGELFF
14,TRBV9,CASSQTGGHGELFF
17,TRBV6-1,CASSETSGGALSGELFF
13,TRBV6-5,CASSRDRAGELFF
17,TRBV4-3,CASSQVGTGGSYNEQFF
14,TRBV19,CASGEGQLNQPQHF
17,TRBV7-9,CASSSRHRGGYNSPLHF
15,TRBV6-5,CASSRQGAGSYEQYF
13,TRBV6-4,CASSTEGNTEAFF
13,TRBV12-3/TRBV12-4,CASSLNERETQYF
13,TRBV27,CASSLRANQVREF
12,TRBV30,CAWALVPGELFF
15,TRBV27,CASSPYGSSYNEQFF
13,TRBV7-6,CASSFGQAYEQYF